Below, 5 T cell receptor beta chains from the same sample are listed, as sequenced in a study of T cell repertoires and leukemia-associated antigens. TCRdb redid the calling of the 5' RACE reads with MiXCR, one entry per CDR3 protein. The table records 11,000 or so distinct CDR3 sequences, approximately 39% of them present only once. Antigen specificity for these receptors is unknown. The source material was CD3+ T cells sorted from blood and cultured. These receptor sequences come from a female donor in good health.

The V gene is TRBV5-6, the J gene TRBJ2-5; TRBD1 is a possible D gene (6 bases). The CDR3 consists of 14 residues. V lost 4 bases and J lost 6, with 16 bases in between. The germline gives CDR1 SGHDT, CDR2 YYEEEE. Written as DNA, the CDR3 is TGTGCCAGCAGCCTGAGCCCAGGGGCAAAGACCCAGTACTTC. This codes for CASSLSPGAKTQYF.

In this sample, this clonotype is medium-sized. J is TRBJ2-3 and V is TRBV5-1; unclear D gene. Germline V CDR1 and CDR2: SGHRS, YFSETQ. The CDR3 extends over 12 amino acids. Trimming stripped 1 base from V and 4 bases from J, with 4 bases between. The CDR3 DNA follows: TGCGCCAGCAGCTTGCGGTCAGATACGCAGTATTTT. It translates to CASSLRSDTQYF.

This clonotype was picked up a small number of times. This chain joins TRBV27 and TRBJ2-2; D tentatively reads TRBD1 or TRBD2 (5 bases each). Germline CDR1 is MNHEY and CDR2 is SMNVEV (reference sequence). Trimming removed 3 bases at V and 4 bases at J, with 9 bases between. This CDR3 is 14 amino acids long. The CDR3 reads CASSFGTLTGELFF. Here the CDR3 DNA reads TGTGCCAGCAGTTTCGGGACCCTCACCGGGGAGCTGTTTTTT.

In the case of this clonotype: Germline is not matched at one junction end, which may reflect a read error. The rearrangement uses TRBV29-1 and TRBJ1-2; no reliable D call. The CDR3 totals 14 residues. Germline CDR1 and CDR2: SQVTM and ANQGSEA. CDR3 nucleotide sequence: TGCAGCGCTTCCCTCGTCAGCGGGAACTGTGGCTACACCTTC. Encoded protein: CSASLVSGNCGYTF.

This clonotype has ten or more counts. CDR3 sequence (DNA): TGCGCCAGCAGCCAAGATACGGGATCCAATGAGCAGTTCTTC. Protein sequence: CASSQDTGSNEQFF. The genes are TRBV4-3 and TRBJ2-1; possibly TRBD2 for D (5 bases). This CDR3 comprises 14 residues. V was clipped by 0 bases and J by 6 bases, with 9 bases between them. The germline CDR1 and CDR2 sequences are LGHNA and YSLEER.